The 11 T cell receptor beta chains given below trace back to one sample, sequenced in a study of T-cell reconstitution after alpha-beta-depleted transplantation in children. Preparation of the TCRbeta library involved a method that used unique molecular identifiers. TCRdb processed the PCR reads anew with MiXCR; each CDR3 protein has one entry. Of 420,000 or so distinct CDR3 sequences in the sample, roughly a tenth were seen once. Source: PBMCs from the stem cell graft donor, taken from the stem cell graft. The origin of the receptors is a human donor who donated a stem cell graft to a child with acute myeloid leukemia.

This clonotype was detected a few times. This chain joins TRBV7-2 and TRBJ2-2; the match to TRBD2 covers 12 bases. With 5 bases clipped from V and 9 bases from J, the junction kept 4 bases outside the gene matches. The CDR3 runs to 14 residues. Looked up from germline, CDR1 is SGHTA and CDR2 is FQGNSA. Here the CDR3 reads CASSPLAGGRELFF. The CDR3 DNA is TGTGCCAGCAGCCCACTAGCGGGGGGCCGGGAGCTGTTTTTT.

Only one count was recorded for this clonotype. This sequence joins TRBV7-2 and TRBJ1-1, with TRBD1 matching over 7 bases. CDR1 SGHTA and CDR2 FQGNSA come from the germline V gene. The CDR3 is 16 residues long. J lost 0 bases, V lost 6 bases, and 10 bases had no gene match. The CDR3 DNA sequence: TGTGCCAGCAGGACAGTGGCAGGGGGGATGAACACTGAAGCTTTCTTT. It codes for CASRTVAGGMNTEAFF.

This clonotype was seen more than once but under ten times. The chain links TRBV5-1 to TRBJ2-1; D uncertain. In germline, CDR1 is SGHRS, CDR2 YFSETQ. Trimming shortened V by 1 base and J by 7 bases, and 12 bases separated the two germline ends. This CDR3 contains 14 residues. In nucleotides, the CDR3 is TGCGCCAGCAGCTTGATAGGGCTTATGAATGAGCAGTTCTTC. Translated: CASSLIGLMNEQFF.

This clonotype has at least ten counts. The rearrangement uses TRBV27 and TRBJ2-1; 8 positions match TRBD2. CDR3 length: 16 residues. The V and J ends lost 0 bases and 5 bases, in that order; junction bases with no gene match: 6. The germline CDR1 and CDR2 sequences are MNHEY and SMNVEV (reference sequence). CDR3 protein: CASSLSIAGPNNEQFF. CDR3 bases: TGTGCCAGCAGTTTATCGATAGCGGGACCCAACAATGAGCAGTTCTTC.

This clonotype was counted only a few times. The chain joins TRBV20-1 to TRBJ1-2; D is perhaps TRBD1 (5 bases). Trimming removed 1 base at V and 4 bases at J, with 13 bases between. The germline V gene encodes CDR1 DFQATT and CDR2 SNEGSKA (reference sequence). The CDR3 length is 14 residues. CDR3 sequence: CSARGPTGFYGYTF. The CDR3 nucleotides are TGCAGTGCTAGAGGCCCTACAGGATTCTATGGCTACACCTTC.

This clonotype was observed many times. This rearrangement joins TRBV10-3 to TRBJ1-1; D ambiguous. Germline V gene data show CDR1 as ENHRY and CDR2 as SYGVKD. There are 13 residues in the CDR3. Trimming pared 9 bases from V and 0 bases from J, leaving 11 bases between. The CDR3 DNA reads TGTGCCATTGGTACACAAATGAACACTGAAGCTTTCTTT. It yields the protein CAIGTQMNTEAFF.

This sequence joins TRBV10-3 and TRBJ2-7; maybe TRBD1 (6 bases). The CDR3 runs to 12 residues. The ends were cut back, 10 bases at V and 3 bases at J, with 13 bases in the middle. Germline assignment: CDR1 ENHRY and CDR2 SYGVKD. CDR3 coding DNA: TGTGCCAGCCGCGGACAGAACTACGAGCAGTACGTC. Translated, it gives CASRGQNYEQYV.

This clonotype showed up many times. The V and J genes are TRBV5-1 and TRBJ1-4; D ambiguous. CDR1 and CDR2 (germline): SGHRS, YFSETQ. V was clipped by 6 bases and J by 7 bases, with 19 bases between them. The CDR3 has 15 amino acids. CDR3 bases: TGCGCCAGCACCCCCGGCACCGCCTATAGTGAAAAACTGTTTTTT. It yields the protein CASTPGTAYSEKLFF.

This clonotype was seen only a few times. This chain connects TRBV9 to TRBJ2-1; TRBD2 matches at 8 bases. This CDR3 has 15 amino acids. The trim removed 0 bases at V and 7 bases at J, leaving 6 bases unmatched. Germline V CDR1 and CDR2: SGDLS, YYNGEE. CDR3 in DNA: TGTGCCAGCAGCGTAGGCGCGGGAGGTTTTAATGAGCAGTTCTTC. Residues: CASSVGAGGFNEQFF.

CDR3 sequence (DNA): TGCGCCAGCAGGCGAGGTAGCGGGGAGGAAGAGACCCAGTACTTC. Its translation: CASRRGSGEEETQYF. The chain combines TRBV5-1 with TRBJ2-5; TRBD2 matches at 8 bases. The CDR3 consists of 15 residues. V dropped 5 bases and J dropped 3; count of bases not matched to a gene: 9. The V gene's germline CDR1 is SGHRS and CDR2 YFSETQ.

This clonotype was picked up many times. The genes are TRBV27 and TRBJ2-1, with 7 bases matching TRBD2. This CDR3 region has 14 residues. Germline V gene sequence: CDR1 MNHEY, CDR2 SMNVEV (reference sequence). Trimming at V came to 2 bases and at J to 9 bases, leaving 7 bases not matched to a gene. The DNA for the CDR3 is TGTGCCAGCAGTTTAAGCGGGAAAAGGGGTGAGCAGTTCTTC. Translation gives CASSLSGKRGEQFF.